The clone carrying this T cell receptor beta chain was seen many times. Its matching antigen is unknown. The same CDR3 arises from other DNA sequences in this sample as well. Each patient went into thyroid surgery without having received any treatment. Trimming left V 0 bases short and J 3 bases short, with 6 bases between. Germline V gives CDR1 SGDLS, CDR2 YYNGEE. The CDR3 contains 13 residues. The data are from a study of metastatic and nonmetastatic thyroid tumors. Background on the study: Repertoire data that came from the blood and tumor or nodule tissue of malignant and benign thyroid patients were compared. Overall study findings and caveats: Relative to benign nodules, malignant thyroid tumors were reportedly characterized by significantly elevated TCR beta diversity in blood and tumor.

Original processing methods: It was from CDR3 differences across clinicopathological groups that a distant-metastasis classifier for papillary thyroid cancer was built. TCRdb reanalyzed the PCR reads with MiXCR. The V and J calls were determined by TCRdb, not by the authors. The sample includes tens of thousands of clones, around 15% of them seen just once. This chain links TRBV9 with TRBJ1-2; no definite D call. This TCR was recovered from a female donor with papillary thyroid cancer or a benign thyroid nodule (not recorded which). Some clones in this sample may be carry-over from other donors' samples. The specimen sequenced was blood. CDR3 loop: CASSVGGDYGYTF. CDR3 DNA: TGTGCCAGCAGCGTAGGGGGAGACTATGGCTACACCTTC.